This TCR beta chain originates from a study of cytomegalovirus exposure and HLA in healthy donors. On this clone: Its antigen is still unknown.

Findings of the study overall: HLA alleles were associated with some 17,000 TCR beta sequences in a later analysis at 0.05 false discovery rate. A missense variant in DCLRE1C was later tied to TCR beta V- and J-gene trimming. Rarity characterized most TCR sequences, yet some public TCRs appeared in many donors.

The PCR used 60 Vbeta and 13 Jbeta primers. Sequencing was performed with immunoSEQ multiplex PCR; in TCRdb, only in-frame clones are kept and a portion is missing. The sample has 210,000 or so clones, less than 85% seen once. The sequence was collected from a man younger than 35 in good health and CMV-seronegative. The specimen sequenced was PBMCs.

Here the CDR3 reads CASSESPNYEQYF. CDR3 nucleotides: TGTGCCAGCAGTGAGAGTCCTAACTACGAGCAGTACTTC. The chain uses TRBV2 and TRBJ2-7; D not resolved. Looked up from germline, CDR1 is SNHLY and CDR2 is FYNNEI. This CDR3 is 13 amino acids long. V lost 3 bases to trimming and J lost 3 bases, with 9 bases between them. Using reference TRBV2 and TRBJ2-7 for the parts outside the CDR3, the full variable domain is EPEVTQTPSHQVTQMGQEVILRCVPISNHLYFYWYRQILGQKVEFLVSFYNNEISEKSEIFDDQFSVERPDGSNFTLKIRSTKLEDSAMYFCASSESPNYEQYFGPGTRLTVT.